The 20 T cell receptor beta chains below come from one sample, sequenced in a study of T cell responses to AZD1222 COVID-19 vaccine. TCRdb keeps only in-frame clones here, not all; method: immunoSEQ multiplex PCR. The sample records under 200,000 clones, 87% being singletons. The source was peripheral blood, collected on day 0 of MenACWY control vaccination. These receptors came from an adult in good health.

The chain combines TRBV25-1 with TRBJ1-6; D is undetermined. CDR3 length: 14 residues. The germline V gene has CDR1 MGHDK and CDR2 SYGVNS. The V end lost 2 bases, the J end lost 8 bases, and 10 bases lay between the germline ends. The CDR3 here is CASSERDRYSPLHF. In nucleotides, the CDR3 is TGTGCCAGCAGTGAACGTGACCGGTATTCACCCCTCCACTTT. The variable domain in full, with the rest retrieved from reference TRBV25-1 and TRBJ1-6, is EADIYQTPRYLVIGTGKKITLECSQTMGHDKMYWYQQDPGMELHLIHYSYGVNSTEKGDLSSESTVSRIRTEHFPLTLESARPSHTSQYLCASSERDRYSPLHFGNGTRLTVT.

This clone was counted once. The chain joins TRBV3-1 (or the pseudogene TRBV3-2) to TRBJ2-1; D gene uncertain. The CDR3 covers 15 residues. The germline V gene encodes CDR1 LGHDT and CDR2 YNNKEL (reference sequence). The V end lost 0 bases, the J end lost 9 bases, and 15 bases lay between the germline ends. The CDR3, as DNA: TGTGCCAGCAGCCAAGATCGCGGCGACTTCCGTGAGCAGTTCTTC. This codes for CASSQDRGDFREQFF.

The CDR3 protein is CAWTPRQGGTGYGYTF. The DNA for the CDR3 is TGTGCCTGGACCCCCCGTCAGGGTGGGACAGGGTATGGCTACACCTTC. The V gene is TRBV30, the J gene TRBJ1-2; TRBD1 agrees at 9 bases. Germline lookup yields CDR1 GTSNPN and CDR2 SVGIG (reference sequence). The CDR3 loop spans 16 amino acids. J gave up 5 bases and V 4 bases, and 14 bases lay outside the gene matches.

This chain links TRBV6-2 or TRBV6-3 with TRBJ1-2, with a possible D match to TRBD1 (6 bases). The V gene's germline CDR1 is MNHEY and CDR2 SVGEGT. Trimming stripped 2 bases from V and 8 bases from J, with 21 bases between. CDR3 length equals 16 residues. The CDR3 sequence is CASSYALRGPFGGYTF. CDR3 bases: TGTGCCAGCAGTTACGCCCTTCGGGGGCCATTCGGCGGCTACACCTTC.

The chain is built from TRBV6-5 and TRBJ2-7; 9 bases match TRBD1. The V and J ends lost 0 bases and 6 bases, in that order; junction bases with no gene match: 6. The CDR3 spans 15 residues. Looked up from germline, CDR1 is MNHEY and CDR2 is SVGAGI. The CDR3 sequence is CASSYSGGTGLEQYF. As DNA, the CDR3 is TGTGCCAGCAGTTACTCGGGCGGGACAGGGCTCGAGCAGTACTTC.

The rearrangement uses TRBV29-1 and TRBJ2-1; the D is unclear. Trimming removed 6 bases from V and 6 bases from J, with 9 bases in between. This CDR3 spans 11 amino acids. The germline V gene encodes CDR1 SQVTM and CDR2 ANQGSEA. The chain's CDR3 is CSVPLLNEQFF. The CDR3 DNA sequence: TGCAGCGTCCCTCTACTCAATGAGCAGTTCTTC.

The V gene is TRBV19, the J gene TRBJ2-7; D gene unclear. V was pared by 4 bases and J by 0 bases, with 7 bases between. The CDR3 has 13 residues. Germline V gene data show CDR1 as LNHDA and CDR2 as SQIVND (reference sequence). CDR3 in DNA: TGTGCCAGTAGTAGTGTCCCCTCCTACGAGCAGTACTTC. This encodes CASSSVPSYEQYF.

This chain connects TRBV25-1 to TRBJ2-7; 8 nucleotides align to TRBD1. The CDR3 consists of 15 residues. Germline CDR1 MGHDK, CDR2 SYGVNS. The V gene end was trimmed by 2 bases and the J gene end by 6 bases; junction bases not matched to a gene: 9. The CDR3 is CASSETSRDRSEQYF. In DNA, the CDR3 is TGTGCCAGCAGTGAAACGTCCCGGGACAGGTCCGAGCAGTACTTC.

The gene calls are TRBV10-3 and TRBJ1-6; maybe TRBD1 (5 bases). The CDR3 is made up of 15 amino acids. V shed 2 bases and J shed 0 bases, with 5 bases lying between them. Germline values: CDR1 ENHRY, CDR2 SYGVKD. The CDR3 spells CAISEDSSYNSPLHF. The CDR3 DNA is TGTGCCATCAGTGAGGACAGCTCCTATAATTCACCCCTCCACTTT.

The chain has TRBV15 and TRBJ2-1; D gene ambiguous. CDR1 is LNHNV and CDR2 is YYDKDF in the germline V gene (reference sequence). The V end was cut by 1 base, the J end by 0 bases, with 7 bases between. The CDR3 has 15 residues. CDR3 loop: CATSRVRYSYNEQFF. The CDR3 DNA sequence: TGTGCCACCAGCAGAGTACGCTACTCCTACAATGAGCAGTTCTTC. The variable domain in full, with the rest retrieved from reference TRBV15 and TRBJ2-1, is DAMVIQNPRYQVTQFGKPVTLSCSQTLNHNVMYWYQQKSSQAPKLLFHYYDKDFNNEADTPDNFQSRRPNTSFCFLDIRSPGLGDTAMYLCATSRVRYSYNEQFFGPGTRLTVL.

The chain couples TRBV29-1 to TRBJ2-7, with TRBD1 matching over 8 bases. The CDR3 contains 14 residues. The germline V gene has CDR1 SQVTM and CDR2 ANQGSEA. The V gene end was trimmed by 3 bases and the J gene end by 2 bases; junction bases not matched to a gene: 6. The CDR3 sequence is CSVEVGTGTYEQYF. CDR3 in DNA: TGCAGCGTTGAGGTCGGGACAGGAACCTACGAGCAGTACTTC.

This clone occurred once. This chain joins TRBV25-1 and TRBJ2-1; D is possibly TRBD1 or TRBD2 (5 bases each). Germline CDR1 and CDR2: MGHDK and SYGVNS. Trimming took 3 bases from V and 3 from J, leaving 15 bases between them. CDR3 size: 16 residues. CDR3 nucleotide sequence: TGTGCCAGCAGTGATGGCGGACAACTAGGCTACAATGAGCAGTTCTTC. Encoded protein: CASSDGGQLGYNEQFF.

The gene calls are TRBV7-2 and TRBJ2-5, with D tentatively TRBD1 (6 bases). Germline lookup yields CDR1 SGHTA and CDR2 FQGNSA. The length of the CDR3 is 13 residues. The ends were cut back, 4 bases at V and 3 bases at J, with 9 bases in the middle. The CDR3 protein is CASSSPGEETQYF. The CDR3 DNA sequence: TGTGCCAGCAGCTCCCCAGGGGAAGAGACCCAGTACTTC.

This clone was counted once. The V call is TRBV6-4, the J call TRBJ2-3, with 12 bases identical to TRBD2. With V trimmed by 3 bases and J by 3 bases, 7 bases remained unmatched. Looked up from germline, CDR1 is MRHNA and CDR2 is SNTAGT. The CDR3 is 17 residues long. CDR3 nucleotide sequence: TGTGCCAGCAGTGAAACTCCCGGGACTAGCGGGACAGATACGCAGTATTTT. Translation gives CASSETPGTSGTDTQYF.

A remark on this clone: The sample holds other DNA sequences that translate to the same CDR3. The chain carries TRBV4-3 and TRBJ1-5, with D hard to call. V gave up 0 bases and J gave up 7 bases, with 7 bases separating them. CDR3 size: 13 residues. Germline-derived CDR1 and CDR2 are LGHNA and YSLEER. The DNA for the CDR3 is TGCGCCAGCAGCCAAGATACGAGCCAGCCCCAGCATTTT. The encoded protein is CASSQDTSQPQHF.

V and J are TRBV5-1 and TRBJ2-1; D possibly corresponds to TRBD1 (5 bases). The CDR3 totals 14 residues. The germline V and J ends were trimmed by 7 bases and 5 bases, with 16 bases remaining between them. CDR1 is SGHRS, CDR2 YFSETQ, per germline. The CDR3 bases are TGCGCCAGCGTTCGGGCAGGGCTCGACAATGAGCAGTTCTTC. Translated: CASVRAGLDNEQFF.

CDR3 nucleotide sequence: TGCGCCAGCACCCCCACTAGCGGGGGTACAGATACGCAGTATTTT. Protein: CASTPTSGGTDTQYF. This chain joins TRBV5-1 and TRBJ2-3, with 11 bases identical to TRBD2. Trimming at V came to 6 bases and at J to 3 bases, leaving 6 bases not matched to a gene. There are 15 residues in the CDR3. Germline loops: CDR1 SGHRS, CDR2 YFSETQ.

This clone was detected a few times. V gene TRBV7-9 combines with J gene TRBJ1-6; the D is unclear. V lost 3 bases and J 14 bases, leaving 14 bases between the germline ends. Per germline, CDR1 SEHNR and CDR2 FQNEAQ (reference sequence). The CDR3 is 13 residues long. CDR3 residues: CASSLDLRRALHF. The CDR3 DNA follows: TGTGCCAGCAGCTTGGACCTTCGAAGGGCCCTCCACTTT. Full variable domain (outside the CDR3, taken from reference TRBV7-9 and TRBJ1-6): DTGVSQNPRHKITKRGQNVTFRCDPISEHNRLYWYRQTLGQGPEFLTYFQNEAQLEKSRLLSDRFSAERPKGSFSTLEIQRTEQGDSAMYLCASSLDLRRALHFGNGTRLTVT.

The V call is TRBV27, the J call TRBJ1-1; the D gene is possibly TRBD1 (6 bases). There are 15 residues in the CDR3. Germline V gives CDR1 MNHEY, CDR2 SMNVEV (reference sequence). V lost 2 bases to trimming and J lost 8 bases, with 18 bases between them. The CDR3 DNA sequence: TGTGCCAGCAGTTTACGGGTCGAGGGGGACGCCGAAGCTTTCTTT. Its protein is CASSLRVEGDAEAFF.

The chain recombines TRBV9 with TRBJ1-2; D unclear. The V and J ends lost 2 bases and 6 bases respectively, with 17 bases between them. The CDR3 covers 15 residues. Germline CDR1 is SGDLS and CDR2 is YYNGEE. CDR3 DNA: TGTGCCAGCAGCGTGGACCGACCCGGGGAGAATGGCTACACCTTC. This codes for CASSVDRPGENGYTF. Combining the CDR3 with reference TRBV9 and TRBJ1-2 gives the whole variable domain DSGVTQTPKHLITATGQRVTLRCSPRSGDLSVYWYQQSLDQGLQFLIQYYNGEERAKGNILERFSAQQFPDLHSELNLSSLELGDSALYFCASSVDRPGENGYTFGSGTRLTVV.